The 14 T cell receptor beta chains below come from one sample, sequenced in a study of blood T cell repertoires in COVID-19 (dated by TCRdb to the early 2020s). Library preparation employed the immunoSEQ multiplex PCR assay. Entries here come from immuneACCESS through TCRdb and include only in-frame sequences with V and J called. Some clones fail to appear in such tables; in the studies checked, an unresolved V gene covers under half of the shortfall, and the cause of the remainder is unknown. The sample profile shows roughly 200,000 clones; around 89% of them were found once. Roughly 4% of the sample is in the top ten clones. The sequenced material came from peripheral blood. The source is a woman in her 30s with acute or convalescent COVID-19.

The rearrangement uses TRBV30 and TRBJ2-4, with D perhaps TRBD1 (6 bases). CDR1 and CDR2 from the germline V gene are GTSNPN and SVGIG (reference sequence). There are 12 residues in the CDR3. Here the CDR3 DNA reads TGTGGCCTAGGCCCAGGGGCAGGCATTCAGTACTTC. It yields the protein CGLGPGAGIQYF.

This chain joins TRBV5-1 and TRBJ2-3; the D is unclear. The germline V gene has CDR1 SGHRS and CDR2 YFSETQ. This CDR3 is built from 15 residues. The V end was cut by 4 bases, the J end by 5 bases, with 17 bases between. CDR3 in amino acids: CASSLNGFSRDTQYF. The CDR3 region has the DNA TGCGCCAGCAGCCTGAACGGCTTCTCTAGAGATACGCAGTATTTT.

V usage is TRBV6-5 and J usage is TRBJ2-1, with D perhaps matching TRBD2 (6 bases). CDR3 length equals 14 residues. CDR1 and CDR2 (germline): MNHEY, SVGAGI. Deletions cut 6 bases from V and 5 bases from J, with 14 bases between. The CDR3 here is CASSSGLANNEQFF. CDR3 coding DNA: TGTGCCAGCAGCTCGGGACTCGCAAACAATGAGCAGTTCTTC.

This clone has a single count. The chain couples TRBV18 to TRBJ1-5, with D unresolved. The CDR3 extends over 13 amino acids. Between the trimmed V and J ends, which lost 9 bases and 0 bases, there was a span of 9 bases. The germline CDR1 and CDR2 sequences are KGHSH and LQKENI. This chain's CDR3 is CASKEYSNQPQHF. The CDR3 DNA sequence: TGTGCCAGTAAGGAGTATAGCAATCAGCCCCAGCATTTT.

The genes are TRBV6-1 and TRBJ2-7; D ambiguous. V was cut by 2 bases and J by 6 bases, with 11 bases left in between. Germline-derived CDR1 and CDR2 are MNHNS and SASEGT. The CDR3 is 13 residues long. The CDR3 reads CASSEWMSGEQYF. In DNA form, the CDR3 reads TGTGCCAGCAGTGAATGGATGTCGGGCGAGCAGTACTTC.

V gene TRBV9 combines with J gene TRBJ1-3; possibly TRBD1 for D (6 bases). Germline CDR1 reads SGDLS; CDR2 reads YYNGEE. The length of the CDR3 is 15 residues. Between the trimmed V and J ends, which lost 3 bases and 0 bases, there was a span of 10 bases. The CDR3 DNA reads TGTGCCAGCAGCGCAGGGGTTAGCTCTGGAAACACCATATATTTT. This sequence encodes CASSAGVSSGNTIYF.

This clone has a single count. The CDR3 DNA sequence: TGTGCCAGCAGCTTGGGGACAACTGCTCTATTAGGCTACACCTTC. It translates to CASSLGTTALLGYTF. The chain combines TRBV5-6 with TRBJ1-2; D is perhaps TRBD1 (5 bases). Germline V gives CDR1 SGHDT, CDR2 YYEEEE. The CDR3 is 15 amino acids. With 0 bases removed from V and 8 bases from J, the gap between germline ends came to 17 bases.

The chain combines TRBV6-5 with TRBJ1-2; 10 bases line up with TRBD1. The V gene's germline CDR1 is MNHEY and CDR2 SVGAGI. The CDR3 covers 14 residues. V lost 6 bases and J lost 4; bases outside the gene matches: 5. In DNA form, the CDR3 reads TGTGCCAGCAGGGGACAGGGGCATTTCTATGGCTACACCTTC. Amino acid sequence: CASRGQGHFYGYTF.

The V call is TRBV5-6, the J call TRBJ1-4; possibly TRBD1 for D (6 bases). Germline CDR1 and CDR2: SGHDT and YYEEEE. The CDR3 runs 12 residues. Trimming removed 4 bases at V and 15 bases at J, with 16 bases between. The CDR3: CASSVRRGLVFF. The CDR3 DNA reads as TGTGCCAGCAGCGTGCGAAGGGGGTTGGTGTTTTTT.

This chain uses TRBV5-1 with TRBJ2-3, with D maybe TRBD2 (6 bases). CDR1 and CDR2 (germline): SGHRS, YFSETQ. The CDR3 consists of 13 residues. The V end lost 6 bases, the J end lost 5 bases, and 13 bases lay between the germline ends. For the CDR3, the DNA is TGCGCCAGCACGGGAGTGGTGGGAGATACGCAGTATTTT. As protein: CASTGVVGDTQYF.

The chain is built from TRBV5-1 and TRBJ1-5, with 7 bases lining up with TRBD1. CDR3 length: 14 amino acids. CDR1 and CDR2 from the germline V gene are SGHRS and YFSETQ. V was clipped by 4 bases and J by 4 bases; unmatched bases: 5. As DNA, the CDR3 is TGCGCCAGCAGCCCAGGGGGATTTAATCAGCCCCAGCATTTT. Encoded protein: CASSPGGFNQPQHF.

The chain is built from TRBV2 and TRBJ1-2; D might be TRBD1 (5 bases). This CDR3 has 12 residues. In germline, CDR1 is SNHLY, CDR2 FYNNEI. Trimming took 8 bases from V and 6 from J, leaving 13 bases between them. The CDR3 DNA is TGTGCCAGCTTCAGGGACTCCAATGGCTACACCTTC. Protein sequence: CASFRDSNGYTF.

The gene calls are TRBV1 and TRBJ1-4; TRBD1, the table's D call, lacks a check against the DNA. TRBV1 is termed a pseudogene. This CDR3 spans 12 amino acids. The CDR3 DNA reads as TGCACCAGCAGCCAAAACAGCGAAAAACTGTTTTTT. Translating it yields CTSSQNSEKLFF.

The chain links TRBV28 to TRBJ2-2, with D tentatively TRBD2 (6 bases). CDR1 MDHEN and CDR2 SYDVKM come from the germline V gene. V was shortened by 7 bases and J by 9 bases, with 18 bases between the two germline ends. The CDR3 totals 14 residues. This chain's CDR3 is CASIPGTSNRELFF. The CDR3 nucleotides are TGTGCCAGCATCCCCGGGACTTCCAACCGGGAGCTGTTTTTT.